Listed below are T cell receptor beta chains from one sample, sequenced in a study of early T cells in non-severe SARS-CoV-2 infection. TCRdb re-called the 5' RACE reads with MiXCR, one entry per CDR3 protein. The sample carries about 27,000 distinct CDR3 sequences, 5% to 6.5% recorded once. The sequencing sample was made of whole blood. Receptor source: an adult who was a healthcare worker with PCR-confirmed SARS-CoV-2 infection or an uninfected control (not recorded which). Both conserved end residues are part of each CDR3. Each record gives: V gene, D gene, J gene, clone size, CDR3 DNA, CDR3 protein. D genes are given only for firm matches. The size field is filled for only some rows; it gives once, few, many or a size class.

>TRBV6-5|.|TRBJ1-1|few
TGTGCCAGCAGTTACAAGGCTTTTAATCCTGAAGCTTTCTTT
CASSYKAFNPEAFF
>TRBV5-1|.|TRBJ2-2|many
TGCGCCAGCAGCCCCGGAGGGCAGGGGTCCACCGGGGAGCTGTTTTTT
CASSPGGQGSTGELFF
>TRBV20-1|TRBD1|TRBJ2-7|many
TGCAGTGCCCGGGACAGAGCCTCCTACGAGCAGTACTTC
CSARDRASYEQYF
>TRBV12-3/TRBV12-4|TRBD1|TRBJ1-5|many
TGTGCCAGCAGCATGACAGGGAGGTATCAGCCCCAGCATTTT
CASSMTGRYQPQHF
>TRBV6-2/TRBV6-3|.|TRBJ2-7|many
TGTGCCAGCAGTCAACAGGGCGACTTCTCCTACGAGCAGTACTTC
CASSQQGDFSYEQYF
>TRBV6-5|TRBD1|TRBJ1-1|.
TGTGCCAGCAGCCTTACGACAGGGGTCTCGAACACTGAAGCTTTCTTT
CASSLTTGVSNTEAFF
>TRBV15|TRBD1|TRBJ2-2|.
TGTGCCACCAGCAAGGGACAGGGTGACACCGGGGAGCTGTTTTTT
CATSKGQGDTGELFF
>TRBV27|.|TRBJ1-1|.
TGTGCCAGCAGTCCAGCCAGGGAAGTCTCTGAAGCTTTCTTT
CASSPAREVSEAFF
>TRBV7-2|TRBD2|TRBJ2-7|few
TGTGCCAGCAGCCTTACTAGCGGGGGGTGGTACGAGCAGTACTTC
CASSLTSGGWYEQYF
>TRBV5-4|TRBD2|TRBJ2-3|many
TGTGCCAGCAGCTTGGTAGCGGGGGCCCAAGATACGCAGTATTTT
CASSLVAGAQDTQYF
>TRBV7-6|.|TRBJ2-7|many
TGTGCCAGCAGCCCGGGACAATCCTACGAGCAGTACTTC
CASSPGQSYEQYF
>TRBV18|TRBD1|TRBJ1-5|many
TGTGCCAGCTCATCAGGGGGACGTCAGCCCCAGCATTTT
CASSSGGRQPQHF
>TRBV7-9|.|TRBJ2-1|many
TGTGCCAGCATCGGGCAGGGGCTTGACAATGAGCAGTTCTTC
CASIGQGLDNEQFF
>TRBV20-1|TRBD1|TRBJ2-5|few
TGCAGTGTCCCGGGACAGGTGGTTCAAGAGACCCAGTACTTC
CSVPGQVVQETQYF
>TRBV29-1|TRBD1|TRBJ1-5|few
TGCAGCGTAGCTACAGGGGAGGATCAGCCCCAGCATTTT
CSVATGEDQPQHF
>TRBV18|.|TRBJ2-5|.
TGTGCCAGCTCACCATCAAACGCCGAAGAGACCCAGTACTTC
CASSPSNAEETQYF
>TRBV5-1|TRBD2|TRBJ2-7|.
TGCGCCAGCAGCCGAGAGCGGGGCTCCCTCTACGAGCAGTACTTC
CASSRERGSLYEQYF
>TRBV7-2|TRBD2|TRBJ2-5|medium-sized
TGTGCCAGCAGCTTAGGGGGGACTAGCGGAGGAGAGACCCAGTACTTC
CASSLGGTSGGETQYF
>TRBV5-1|TRBD1|TRBJ2-2|many
TGCGCCAGCAGCAGGACGGGGACAGGAGGGACCGGGGAGCTGTTTTTT
CASSRTGTGGTGELFF
>TRBV25-1|.|TRBJ1-3|many
TGTGCCAGCAGGTCAGGGGCTGGAAACACCATATATTTT
CASRSGAGNTIYF
>TRBV7-2|.|TRBJ1-1|many
TGTGCCAGCAGCTCCTTGACAGGGAACACTGAAGCTTTCTTT
CASSSLTGNTEAFF
>TRBV5-4|TRBD2|TRBJ2-3|many
TGTGCCAGCAGCGGGACTAGCGCAGATACGCAGTATTTT
CASSGTSADTQYF
>TRBV18|.|TRBJ2-5|many
TGTGCCAGCTCCCTCAAAGAGACCCAGTACTTC
CASSLKETQYF
>TRBV5-1|.|TRBJ2-3|many
TGCGCCAGCAGCCCGACTGGTAGCACAGATACGCAGTATTTT
CASSPTGSTDTQYF
>TRBV9|.|TRBJ2-7|.
TGTGCCAGCAGCTCCCCGGGACAAGGTTACGAGCAGTACTTC
CASSSPGQGYEQYF
>TRBV12-3/TRBV12-4|.|TRBJ2-3|.
TGTGCCAGCAGTCCCATGGAGGGCACAGATACGCAGTATTTT
CASSPMEGTDTQYF
>TRBV5-1|TRBD1|TRBJ2-7|many
TGCGCCAGCAAGAGGGACAGGGGACCTTACGAGCAGTACTTC
CASKRDRGPYEQYF
>TRBV7-8|.|TRBJ2-5|.
TGTGCCAGCAGCTCGTCAGGGCGGGGGACCCAGTACTTC
CASSSSGRGTQYF
>TRBV5-1|.|TRBJ1-2|.
TGCGCCAGCAGCTTGGGATTCAGGGAGTTCTGGGACTCTGGCTACACCTTC
CASSLGFREFWDSGYTF
>TRBV18|.|TRBJ2-1|many
TGTGCCAGCTCACCGCGGAAGGGCCATGAGCAGTTCTTC
CASSPRKGHEQFF
>TRBV3-1|.|TRBJ1-3|few
TGTGCCAGCAGCATGCGGGTCCGAAACACCATATATTTT
CASSMRVRNTIYF
>TRBV6-5|.|TRBJ2-5|large
TGTGCCACCAGAAGAGGGTACCAAGAGACCCAGTACTTC
CATRRGYQETQYF
>TRBV25-1|.|TRBJ2-5|few
TGTGCCAGCAGTGAATTCGGGCCCACGGGAGAGACCCAGTACTTC
CASSEFGPTGETQYF
>TRBV7-3|TRBD1|TRBJ2-3|medium-sized
TGTGCCAGCAGCATCGGGACAGGGTATAGCACAGATACGCAGTATTTT
CASSIGTGYSTDTQYF
>TRBV11-2|TRBD2|TRBJ2-1|few
TGTGCCAGCACCCCGGTCGGGGGGGCAAAGAGTGAGCAGTTCTTC
CASTPVGGAKSEQFF
>TRBV11-2|.|TRBJ2-3|few
TGTGCCAGCAGCTTAGCAGGGGGGGGGCCAGATACGCAGTATTTT
CASSLAGGGPDTQYF
>TRBV29-1|TRBD2|TRBJ2-3|few
TGCAGCGCTAACGGACTAGCCGGCGCAGATACGCAGTATTTT
CSANGLAGADTQYF
>TRBV20-1|TRBD2|TRBJ2-5|few
TGCAGTGCCAGGACTAGAAGGCAAGAGACCCAGTACTTC
CSARTRRQETQYF
>TRBV7-6|TRBD2|TRBJ2-5|.
TGTGCCAGCAGCTTATCTAGCGGGGGGGTGGAGACCCAGTACTTC
CASSLSSGGVETQYF
>TRBV19|.|TRBJ2-5|.
TGTGCCAGTAGTCAGTCAGGGACAGAGACCCAGTACTTC
CASSQSGTETQYF
>TRBV29-1|.|TRBJ2-3|many
TGCAGCGTTGAAGATCGGGGGACGGATACGCAGTATTTT
CSVEDRGTDTQYF
>TRBV7-2|.|TRBJ2-3|many
TGTGCCAGCAGCTTGGTGGCTAGCCCAGATACGCAGTATTTT
CASSLVASPDTQYF
>TRBV6-6|TRBD1|TRBJ1-5|many
TGTGCCAGCAGACTCGGACAGGAAGGGGCTCAGCCCCAGCATTTT
CASRLGQEGAQPQHF
>TRBV4-2|.|TRBJ1-1|many
TGTGCCAGCAGCGTCAGGGCTATGAACACTGAAGCTTTCTTT
CASSVRAMNTEAFF
>TRBV18|TRBD1|TRBJ2-3|.
TGTGCCAGCTCACCAGACAGGGGGGCTAGCACAGATACGCAGTATTTT
CASSPDRGASTDTQYF
>TRBV5-4|.|TRBJ1-1|few
TGTGCCAGCAGCATAGGCAGGGGCACTGAAGCTTTCTTT
CASSIGRGTEAFF
>TRBV7-6|.|TRBJ1-5|many
TGTGCCAGCAGGGGAGGGAACGGGCAGCCCCAGCATTTT
CASRGGNGQPQHF
>TRBV15|.|TRBJ2-5|.
TGTGCCACCAGCAGAGTGGGCGGTAGGGGGCAAGAGACCCAGTACTTC
CATSRVGGRGQETQYF
>TRBV7-2|.|TRBJ2-2|medium-sized
TGTGCCAGCAGCTTTAAGGGGGGGCCTGGCACCGGGGAGCTGTTTTTT
CASSFKGGPGTGELFF
>TRBV5-1|.|TRBJ1-1|.
TGCGCCAGCAGCTTGGACAGCCTCCTAATTAGTGAAGCTTTCTTT
CASSLDSLLISEAFF
>TRBV4-1|.|TRBJ2-3|many
TGCGCCAGCAGCCAAGGGGCCAGCGGCACAGATACGCAGTATTTT
CASSQGASGTDTQYF
>TRBV4-1|TRBD1|TRBJ1-4|many
TGCGCCAGCAGCCCCTCAAGACAGGGGAAAGACGAAAAACTGTTTTTT
CASSPSRQGKDEKLFF